This entry lists 20 T cell receptor beta chains sequenced from one sample in a study of cytomegalovirus exposure and HLA in healthy donors. Vbeta (60) and Jbeta (13) primers were used in the PCR. Libraries were prepared by immunoSEQ multiplex PCR; TCRdb keeps only in-frame clonotypes and omits some of them. Found here are about 120,000 clones, about 64% of them singletons; the top ten hold about 7.7%. Sequenced sample: PBMCs. These receptors all stem from a man between 18 and 29 years old in good health and CMV-seropositive.

This chain joins TRBV9 and TRBJ1-1; the D gene is possibly TRBD1 (6 bases). This CDR3 region has 13 residues. Germline lookup yields CDR1 SGDLS and CDR2 YYNGEE. V lost 6 bases to trimming and J lost 3 bases, with 12 bases between them. CDR3 bases: TGTGCCAGCACCAGGGGTATTCACACTGAAGCTTTCTTT. Residues: CASTRGIHTEAFF. Complete variable domain (other parts from reference TRBV9 and TRBJ1-1): DSGVTQTPKHLITATGQRVTLRCSPRSGDLSVYWYQQSLDQGLQFLIQYYNGEERAKGNILERFSAQQFPDLHSELNLSSLELGDSALYFCASTRGIHTEAFFGQGTRLTVV.

The V gene is TRBV5-1, the J gene TRBJ2-2; D perhaps matches TRBD1 (6 bases). The CDR3 sequence is 16 residues long. Germline V gene lookup returns CDR1 SGHRS and CDR2 YFSETQ. V lost 4 bases and J 2 bases, leaving 15 bases between the germline ends. In nucleotides, the CDR3 is TGCGCCAGCAGCCGGAACGGACAGCCTAACACCGGGGAGCTGTTTTTT. Its translation: CASSRNGQPNTGELFF.

The J gene is TRBJ1-1, the V gene TRBV4-1; tentative D call: TRBD1 (6 bases). The CDR3 sequence is 14 residues long. V lost 1 base and J 8 bases, leaving 14 bases between the germline ends. Germline values: CDR1 MGHRA, CDR2 YSYEKL. The CDR3 DNA sequence: TGCGCCAGCAGCCAAGCTCCACCTAGGGGGGAAGCTTTCTTT. Translation gives CASSQAPPRGEAFF.

CDR3 loop: CASSLVLAGMGETQYF. Written as DNA, the CDR3 is TGCGCCAGCAGCTTGGTGTTAGCGGGGATGGGGGAGACCCAGTACTTC. The chain uses TRBV5-1 and TRBJ2-5, with 8 positions matching TRBD2. J lost 5 bases, V lost 0 bases, and 9 bases had no gene match. This CDR3 region has 16 residues. Germline V gene data show CDR1 as SGHRS and CDR2 as YFSETQ. The full variable domain, completed using reference TRBV5-1 and TRBJ2-5, is KAGVTQTPRYLIKTRGQQVTLSCSPISGHRSVSWYQQTPGQGLQFLFEYFSETQRNKGNFPGRFSGRQFSNSRSEMNVSTLELGDSALYLCASSLVLAGMGETQYFGPGTRLLVL.

The V gene is TRBV30, the J gene TRBJ2-7, with 7 bases aligning to TRBD1. The V segment lost 0 bases and the J segment 3 bases; nucleotides outside the gene matches: 8. This CDR3 is 15 amino acids long. Germline V CDR1 and CDR2: GTSNPN, SVGIG (reference sequence). CDR3 region: CAWSVRDSRFYEQYF. Here the CDR3 DNA reads TGTGCCTGGAGTGTACGGGACAGCCGATTCTACGAGCAGTACTTC.

The J gene is TRBJ2-2, the V gene TRBV6-6; 7 nucleotides agree with TRBD2. Germline loops: CDR1 MNHNY, CDR2 SVGAGI (reference sequence). Trimming took 1 base from V and 1 from J; bases not matched to a gene: 0. The CDR3 is 15 amino acids. The CDR3 coding sequence is TGTGCCAGCAGTTACTGGACTAGGAACACCGGGGAGCTGTTTTTT. It translates to CASSYWTRNTGELFF.

The CDR3 spells CASRNSGARETQYF. The CDR3 nucleotides are TGTGCCAGTAGAAATAGCGGGGCCCGAGAGACCCAGTACTTC. The J gene is TRBJ2-5, the V gene TRBV19, with TRBD2 matching over 8 bases. V gave up 6 bases and J gave up 4 bases; unmatched junction bases: 7. Looked up from germline, CDR1 is LNHDA and CDR2 is SQIVND (reference sequence). This CDR3 is 14 amino acids long.

The rearrangement joins TRBV28 to TRBJ2-7; 8 bases match TRBD1. This CDR3 comprises 15 residues. V lost 6 bases to trimming and J lost 6 bases; unmatched junction nucleotides: 13. Looked up from germline, CDR1 is MDHEN and CDR2 is SYDVKM. The CDR3: CASRDRDRPMGEQYF. DNA for the CDR3: TGTGCCAGCAGGGACCGGGACAGGCCCATGGGCGAGCAGTACTTC.

This sequence joins TRBV19 and TRBJ1-1; D is uncertain. The germline gives CDR1 LNHDA, CDR2 SQIVND (reference sequence). The CDR3 runs to 14 residues. V dropped 5 bases and J dropped 1 base, with 11 bases sitting between them. CDR3 amino acids: CASSYDNRNTEAFF. The CDR3 coding sequence is TGTGCCAGTAGTTATGATAACAGGAACACTGAAGCTTTCTTT.

The chain employs TRBV10-1 and TRBJ2-5; 7 bases match TRBD1. CDR1 WNHNN and CDR2 SYGVQD come from the germline V gene (reference sequence). CDR3 length equals 14 residues. V lost 1 base to trimming and J lost 7 bases; unmatched junction nucleotides: 6. The DNA of the CDR3 is TGCGCCAGCAGTGAGTTAAGGGACAGCGGGACCCAGTACTTC. Amino acid sequence: CASSELRDSGTQYF.

The chain uses TRBV6-4 and TRBJ2-2; D gene uncertain. With 6 bases removed from V and 1 base from J, the gap between germline ends came to 6 bases. The germline V gene encodes CDR1 MRHNA and CDR2 SNTAGT. This CDR3 has 13 amino acids. The CDR3 sequence is CASSKQNTGELFF. The CDR3 DNA sequence: TGTGCCAGCAGCAAACAGAACACCGGGGAGCTGTTTTTT.

CDR3 sequence (DNA): TGTGCCAGCAGCCGGGGGGGCGGTGCCAAAAACATTCAGTACTTC. Protein sequence: CASSRGGGAKNIQYF. The V call is TRBV5-6, the J call TRBJ2-4; TRBD2 matches 8 bases. J was trimmed by 1 base and V by 4 bases; bases with no gene match: 4. CDR3 length: 15 amino acids. CDR1 is SGHDT and CDR2 is YYEEEE in the germline V gene.

There are a few counts of this clone. V gene TRBV5-5 combines with J gene TRBJ2-7; TRBD2 aligns across 7 bases. Germline V gene sequence: CDR1 SGHKS, CDR2 YYEKEE (reference sequence). This CDR3 comprises 15 residues. V shed 2 bases and J 3 bases; nucleotides not matched to a gene: 8. The DNA of the CDR3 is TGTGCCAGCAGCTTCCACGGGGGGACCAACTACGAGCAGTACTTC. Its protein product is CASSFHGGTNYEQYF. The complete variable domain, with remaining parts taken from reference TRBV5-5 and TRBJ2-7, reads DAGVTQSPTHLIKTRGQQVTLRCSPISGHKSVSWYQQVLGQGPQFIFQYYEKEERGRGNFPDRFSARQFPNYSSELNVNALLLGDSALYLCASSFHGGTNYEQYFGPGTRLTVT.

The chain couples TRBV29-1 to TRBJ1-1; D gene unclear. The CDR3 contains 12 residues. Germline values: CDR1 SQVTM, CDR2 ANQGSEA. Trimming stripped 4 bases from V and 4 bases from J, with 10 bases between. CDR3 coding DNA: TGCAGCGTTGCCCGGTCCGGCACTGAAGCTTTCTTT. As protein: CSVARSGTEAFF. The full variable domain, its missing parts supplied by reference TRBV29-1 and TRBJ1-1, is SAVISQKPSRDICQRGTSLTIQCQVDSQVTMMFWYRQQPGQSLTLIATANQGSEATYESGFVIDKFPISRPNLTFSTLTVSNMSPEDSSIYLCSVARSGTEAFFGQGTRLTVV.

The chain combines TRBV6-1 with TRBJ1-1; D possibly corresponds to TRBD1 (5 bases). In germline, CDR1 is MNHNS, CDR2 SASEGT. V was cut by 5 bases and J by 0 bases, with 10 bases left in between. The CDR3 covers 14 residues. CDR3: CASSSQGLNTEAFF. In DNA, the CDR3 is TGTGCCAGCAGTTCGCAGGGTCTGAACACTGAAGCTTTCTTT.

The chain combines TRBV6-5 with TRBJ1-2; TRBD1 matches 9 bases. V lost 2 bases and J lost 8; bases outside the gene matches: 9. In germline, CDR1 is MNHEY, CDR2 SVGAGI. The CDR3 runs to 15 residues. CDR3 nucleotide sequence: TGTGCCAGCAGTTACAGCGGACAGGGGAGGATCGGCTACACCTTC. It yields the protein CASSYSGQGRIGYTF.

Concerning this clone: Other nucleotide sequences in the sample specify the same CDR3. The chain combines TRBV5-6 with TRBJ2-1; 7 nucleotides match TRBD1. From germline, CDR1 is SGHDT and CDR2 YYEEEE. The V segment lost 8 bases and the J segment 7 bases; nucleotides outside the gene matches: 12. This CDR3 has 14 residues. The CDR3 bases are TGTGCCAGTAGCACAGGGGCAGTGGTTAATGAGCAGTTCTTC. Translating it yields CASSTGAVVNEQFF.

This clone was recorded a few times. The rearrangement uses TRBV7-9 and TRBJ1-1; D remains ambiguous. Per the germline V gene, CDR1 is SEHNR and CDR2 is FQNEAQ (reference sequence). This CDR3 comprises 15 residues. V dropped 5 bases and J dropped 1 base, with 14 bases sitting between them. The CDR3 sequence is CASSPAAQTNTEAFF. In DNA form, the CDR3 reads TGTGCCAGCAGCCCAGCTGCACAGACGAACACTGAAGCTTTCTTT.

V and J are TRBV7-9 and TRBJ1-4, with TRBD1 matching over 7 bases. The CDR3 spans 15 residues. Germline CDR1 SEHNR, CDR2 FQNEAQ (reference sequence). V lost 1 base, J lost 5 bases, and 4 bases stayed unmatched. As DNA, the CDR3 is TGTGCCAGCAGCTTAGAGGAACAGGGGAATGAAAAACTGTTTTTT. This codes for CASSLEEQGNEKLFF.

This clone was found a few times. The chain carries TRBV5-6 and TRBJ2-7; D is possibly TRBD2 (6 bases). Trimming removed 4 bases at V and 3 bases at J, with 14 bases between. Germline V gene data show CDR1 as SGHDT and CDR2 as YYEEEE. The CDR3 length is 14 residues. This chain's CDR3 is CASSGSGRHYEQYV. CDR3 nucleotide sequence: TGTGCCAGCAGCGGTAGCGGACGACACTACGAGCAGTACGTC.